This T cell receptor beta chain was identified in a study of OX40 agonist ivuxolimab in advanced cancers. Study-level results: Averaging showed that CD8+ T cells had more expanded clones than CD4+ did. At 0.1 to 3.0 mg/kg and by week 6, clonal expansion occurred in CD4+ and CD8+ blood T cells.

V dropped 2 bases and J dropped 6 bases, with 7 bases sitting between them. Germline assignment: CDR1 LNHDA and CDR2 SQIVND (reference sequence). CDR3 length: 12 amino acids. Some clones are missing from TCRdb's copy, which holds only in-frame ones; the method was immunoSEQ multiplex PCR. The sample consists of about 79,000 clones, 70% to 90% of them appearing once. Cycle 7 day 1, cycle 4 day 1, and baseline were the timepoints at which blood was sampled. This clone was seen just once. Its antigen is as yet unknown. This chain uses TRBV19 with TRBJ2-5; tentatively, D is TRBD1 or TRBD2 (5 bases each). The receptor was derived from an adult with an advanced solid tumor such as melanoma, head and neck, liver or kidney cancer. The sequencing used CD4+ or CD8+ T cells sorted from blood, collected in a trial of the OX40 agonist ivuxolimab. CDR3 protein: CASSIQGQTQYF. CDR3 DNA: TGTGCCAGTAGTATACAGGGACAGACCCAGTACTTC.